This TCR beta chain was observed in a study of blood T cell repertoires in COVID-19. Study summary: T cells, B-cell-depleted T cells, or PBMCs provided the cDNA or gDNA that served as material.

As handled by the study authors: Amplified reference gene primers provided the basis for estimating nucleated cell counts. Assay used: immunoSEQ multiplex PCR; TCRdb lists only in-frame clones, some missing. V and J calls and clone size are as listed in that table; D and trimming were resolved from the DNA. The data hold about 80,000 clones, with around four fifths observed a single time. The CDR3 sequence is 16 residues long. V lost 2 bases to trimming and J lost 7 bases; unmatched junction nucleotides: 10. Germline loops: CDR1 MNHNS, CDR2 SASEGT. The sequence came from an older man with active or convalescent COVID-19. This chain joins TRBV6-1 and TRBJ2-1, with 8 bases fitting TRBD1. The source material was peripheral blood. The CDR3, as DNA: TGTGCCAGCAGTGAAATAAACAGGGGGACCCGGAATGAGCAGTTCTTC. Its protein is CASSEINRGTRNEQFF.